Below, 7 T cell receptor beta chains from the same sample are listed, as sequenced in a study of blood T cell repertoires in COVID-19. The method was immunoSEQ multiplex PCR; TCRdb's version includes in-frame clones alone and lacks a portion of them. The sample carries approximately 81,000 clones, roughly 90% recorded once. Material: peripheral blood. Receptors were obtained from a man aged 70 or older with active or convalescent COVID-19.

The CDR3 sequence: CASQTGFVDYGYTF. The CDR3 DNA is TGTGCCAGTCAGACAGGGTTCGTTGACTATGGCTACACCTTC. The chain couples TRBV28 to TRBJ1-2, with 7 bases aligning to TRBD1. The CDR3 runs 14 residues. Germline CDR1 and CDR2: MDHEN and SYDVKM. V was clipped by 9 bases and J by 3 bases; unmatched bases: 10.

CDR3 loop: CASSSWTGGGEKLFF. The CDR3 DNA follows: TGTGCCAGCAGCTCCTGGACAGGGGGAGGAGAAAAACTGTTTTTT. The chain carries TRBV11-2 and TRBJ1-4; TRBD1 agrees at 10 bases. Germline loops: CDR1 SGHAT, CDR2 FQNNGV. This CDR3 spans 15 amino acids. The V and J ends lost 4 bases and 8 bases, in that order; junction bases with no gene match: 7.

The chain carries TRBV18 and TRBJ2-5, with D possibly being TRBD1 (5 bases). The germline V gene encodes CDR1 KGHSH and CDR2 LQKENI. The CDR3 spans 16 residues. Trimming left V 0 bases short and J 5 bases short, with 16 bases between. The DNA for the CDR3 is TGTGCCAGCTCACCACCTTCGTCCGACAGAAGCGAGACCCAGTACTTC. This gives the protein CASSPPSSDRSETQYF.

The CDR3 is CASSAQGIEQPQHF. In DNA, the CDR3 is TGTGCCAGCAGTGCCCAGGGGATCGAACAGCCCCAGCATTTT. V is TRBV2 and J is TRBJ1-5; maybe TRBD1 (6 bases). The CDR3 has 14 residues. The germline V gene has CDR1 SNHLY and CDR2 FYNNEI. V was pared by 4 bases and J by 7 bases, with 14 bases between.

This chain joins TRBV5-1 and TRBJ2-3; a weak D match, TRBD2 (5 bases). This CDR3 comprises 14 residues. Germline V CDR1 and CDR2: SGHRS, YFSETQ. V was trimmed by 0 bases and J by 6 bases, leaving 11 bases between them. The CDR3 sequence is CASSLGSAIDTQYF. Here the CDR3 DNA reads TGCGCCAGCAGCTTGGGTAGCGCCATCGATACGCAGTATTTT.

The genes are TRBV24-1 and TRBJ2-5; tentative D call: TRBD2 (5 bases). Trimming took off 6 bases at V and 5 bases at J, with 9 bases between the two ends. CDR3 size: 12 residues. Germline V gives CDR1 KGHDR, CDR2 SFDVKD. CDR3: CATSSEAETQYF. The CDR3 DNA reads as TGTGCCACCAGTTCGGAGGCGGAGACCCAGTACTTC.

Only one count was recorded for this clone. V gene TRBV5-8 combines with J gene TRBJ2-5; D call uncertain. V lost 3 bases to trimming and J lost 5 bases, with 8 bases between them. Germline CDR1 reads SGHTS; CDR2 reads YDEGEE. The CDR3 sequence is 12 residues long. The CDR3 loop reads CASSSRYETQYF. CDR3 bases: TGTGCCAGCAGCTCCCGCTACGAGACCCAGTACTTC.